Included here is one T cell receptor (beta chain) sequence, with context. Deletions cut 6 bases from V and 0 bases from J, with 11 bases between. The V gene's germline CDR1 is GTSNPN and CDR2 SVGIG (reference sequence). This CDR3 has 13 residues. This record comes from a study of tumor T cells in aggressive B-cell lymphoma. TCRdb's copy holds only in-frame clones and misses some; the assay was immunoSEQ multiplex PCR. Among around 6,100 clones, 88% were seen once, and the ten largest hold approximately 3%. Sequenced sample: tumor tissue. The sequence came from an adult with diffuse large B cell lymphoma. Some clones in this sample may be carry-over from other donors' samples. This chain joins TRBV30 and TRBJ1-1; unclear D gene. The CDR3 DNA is TGTGCCTGCAAGATAGATATGAACACTGAAGCTTTCTTT. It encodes CACKIDMNTEAFF.